Listed below are T cell receptor beta chains from one sample, sequenced in a study of beta chain features in type 1 diabetes. Sequencing was performed with immunoSEQ multiplex PCR; in TCRdb, only in-frame clones are kept and a portion is missing. The sample shows hundreds of thousands of clones, around an eighth of them seen only once. Input material: naive CD4+ T cells from blood. These TCRs come from a man between 18 and 35 years old with type 1 diabetes. CDR3s leave out the opening cysteine and the closing phenylalanine or tryptophan.

>TRBV7-3|13
ASSPGGTSGNTIY
>TRBV6-5|13
ASSRTGGASGELF
>TRBV29-1|12
SVRERGGGEKLF
>TRBV6-5|11
ASTPRRAYEQY
>TRBV27|14
ASSFYPDRGGETQY
>TRBV6-6|10
ASSPDAYGYT
>TRBV7-2|14
ASSPGLGRVNSPLH
>TRBV7-2|10
ASTDRFYEQY
>TRBV28|12
ASTMDGSSYEQY
>TRBV4-1|13
ASSQRDRNLGGYT
>TRBV6-5|11
ASRPTWDQPQH
>TRBV29-1|13
SVEPRGGAGYGYT
>TRBV5-6|13
ASSFFSGGDQPQH
>TRBV19|13
ASSRQGTAAYEQY
>TRBV28|11
ASSYRGNTEAF
>TRBV6-5|11
AISESAPTEAF
>TRBV10-3|11
AIRAGRDQPQH
>TRBV27|9
ASSTGNEQF
>TRBV2|13
ASSEALLGGSGYT
>TRBV9|13
ASSVGDRGSQPQH
>TRBV4-1|9
ASSPSSGYT
>TRBV6-5|13
ASSFSPLGPYGYT
>TRBV30|9
AWGSGSEQY
>TRBV6-5|11
ATTPRGDSPLH
>TRBV10-3|15
AIAKTGGQGSGETQY
>TRBV27|16
ASSFPEEDHNSNQPQH
>TRBV6-1|11
ASSDRGITEAF
>TRBV21-1|11
ASSKGTGSEQY
>TRBV4-1|13
ASSEGPSRDYGYT
>TRBV28|12
ASSFSSGGYGYT
>TRBV5-1|12
ASREPPDSNEQF
>TRBV7-8|12
ASSLRTSGNEQF
>TRBV18|13
ASSRGQASGNTIY
>TRBV30|11
AWSLGFTGELF
>TRBV10-1|13
ASSDSQDLQETQY
>TRBV7-3|14
ASSQRLAANTGELF
>TRBV30|10
AGKGAGAEQY
>TRBV18|11
ASSPGDSTGYT
>TRBV5-6|15
ASSLFPGVSGKDGYT
>TRBV4-2|14
ASSLTSGGSTDTQY
>TRBV19|11
ASSDNGDQEQY
>TRBV19|15
ASRAGTSGGYTYEQY
>TRBV18|11
ASSLAALYEQY
>TRBV6-6|13
ASTQGGVATYEQY
>TRBV28|11
ASSFEGIPEAF